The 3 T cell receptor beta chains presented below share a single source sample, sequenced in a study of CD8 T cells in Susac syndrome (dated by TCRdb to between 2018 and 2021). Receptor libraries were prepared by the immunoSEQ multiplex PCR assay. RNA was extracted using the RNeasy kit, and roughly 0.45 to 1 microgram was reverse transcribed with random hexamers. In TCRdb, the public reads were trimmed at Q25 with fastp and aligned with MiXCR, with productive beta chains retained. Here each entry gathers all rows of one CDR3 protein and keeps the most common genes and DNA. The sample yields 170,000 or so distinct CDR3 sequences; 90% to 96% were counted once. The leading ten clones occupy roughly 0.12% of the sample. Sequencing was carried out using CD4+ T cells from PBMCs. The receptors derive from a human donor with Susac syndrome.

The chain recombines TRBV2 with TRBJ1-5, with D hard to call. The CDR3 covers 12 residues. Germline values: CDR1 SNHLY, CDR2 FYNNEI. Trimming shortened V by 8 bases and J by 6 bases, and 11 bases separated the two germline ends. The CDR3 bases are TGTGCCAGCCCCTCGGCGCGTCAGCCCCAGCATTTT. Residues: CASPSARQPQHF.

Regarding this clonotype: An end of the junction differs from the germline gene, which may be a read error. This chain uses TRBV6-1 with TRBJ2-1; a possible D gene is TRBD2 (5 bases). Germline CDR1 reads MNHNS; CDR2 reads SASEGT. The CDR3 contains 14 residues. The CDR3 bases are TGTGCCAGCAGAGAAGGGAGCTCCTACAATGAGCAGTTCTTC. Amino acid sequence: CASREGSSYNEQFF.

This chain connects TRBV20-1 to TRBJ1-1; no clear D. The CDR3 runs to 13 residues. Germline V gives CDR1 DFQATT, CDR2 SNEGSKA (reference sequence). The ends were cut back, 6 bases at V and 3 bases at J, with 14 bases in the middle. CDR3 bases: TGCAGTGCGGCCGGTGGTTGGTACACTGAAGCTTTCTTT. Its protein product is CSAAGGWYTEAFF.